The 22 T cell receptor delta chains given below trace back to one sample, sequenced in a study of gammadelta T cells in human blood. TCRdb applied CATT to the RT-PCR reads for clone calling. This table holds around 1,200 delta-chain clones, around 8.8% found once. Sequenced sample: non-Vgamma9Vdelta2 gamma-delta T cells from infant blood. The source is a human donor.

V gene TRDV1 combines with J gene TRDJ1, with TRDD3 matching 7 bases. TCRdb offers no J gene call, so here the DNA was matched to germline to obtain one. Germline trimming cut 9 bases from V and 5 bases from J; bases unmatched to any gene: 15. The CDR3 sequence is 15 residues long. Germline V gene data show CDR1 as TSWWSYY and CDR2 as QGS. The CDR3 bases are TGTGCTCTGGCGAGGTCTGGGGGTTACGCAGATAAACTCATCTTT. Its translation is CALARSGGYADKLIF.

By share, this clone ranks as medium-sized. This chain connects TRDV2 to TRDJ1; 11 bases match TRDD3. CDR3 size: 20 residues. Unmatched junction bases numbered 14, after V lost 0 bases and J lost 0 bases. Germline assignment: CDR1 GEAIGNYY and CDR2 EKD. The CDR3 protein is CACDTGWVGDTRLYTDKLIF. The CDR3 DNA reads as TGTGCCTGTGACACCGGGTGGGTGGGGGATACGCGCTTGTACACCGATAAACTCATCTTT.

Relative to its sample, this clone is large (0.1 to 1%). The rearrangement joins TRDV2 to TRDJ1; TRDD3 agrees at 10 bases. Germline lookup yields CDR1 GEAIGNYY and CDR2 EKD. V trimming: 0 bases; J trimming: 8 bases; junction bases outside the gene matches: 8. The CDR3 has 15 amino acids. CDR3 coding DNA: TGTGCCTGTGACACCGGGATGGGGGATACAAGGAAACTCATCTTT. Protein: CACDTGMGDTRKLIF.

This clone was counted only a few times. One base separates it from a far larger clone, so it is likely a read error. At the DNA level, this CDR3 is encoded by other sequences in the same sample as well. V is TRDV1 and J is TRDJ1, with 8 bases identical to TRDD3. The CDR3 totals 18 residues. Germline V gene lookup returns CDR1 TSWWSYY and CDR2 QGS. CDR3 nucleotide sequence: TGTGCTCTTGGGGAACCCCCTCGCATGGGGGATTTGGACGATAAACTAATCTTT. Protein product: CALGEPPRMGDLDDKLIF.

On this clone itself: Being one base from a much bigger clone, this may be a read error. This chain links TRDV1 with TRDJ3, with 8 positions matching TRDD3. Germline V lookup: CDR1 TSWWSYY, CDR2 QGS. The CDR3 covers 23 residues. The J segment lost 0 bases and the V segment lost 5 bases, leaving 21 bases of the junction unmatched. CDR3 sequence reads: CALGHKSLSSTGGSSWDTRQMFF. The DNA for the CDR3 is TGTGCTCTTGGGCACAAATCCCTCTCCAGTACTGGGGGGAGCTCCTGGGACACCCGACAGATGTTTTTC.

With respect to this clone: It is likely a read error: a sequence one base away is far more abundant. This rearrangement joins TRAV29/DV5 to TRDJ1, with a tentative D call TRDD3 (5 bases). CDR1 and CDR2 from the germline V gene are NSMFDY and ISSIKDK. CDR3 size: 18 residues. The CDR3 sequence is CAATPRSPGARGSDELIF. CDR3 coding DNA: TGTGCAGCAACCCCGAGGTCCCCAGGGGCGAGGGGGTCCGATGAACTCATCTTT. Drawing the rest from reference TRAV29/DV5 and TRDJ1, the complete variable domain is DQQVKQNSPSLSVQEGRISILNCDYTNSMFDYFLWYKKYPAEGPTFLISISSIKDKNEDGRFTVFLNKSAKHLSLHIVPSQPGDSAVYFCAATPRSPGARGSDELIFGKGTRVTVEP.

This clone was seen only a few times. A far larger clone is one base from this, pointing to a likely read error. The chain employs TRDV1 and TRDJ1, with D maybe TRDD3 (9 bases). Germline V gene data show CDR1 as TSWWSYY and CDR2 as QGS. The CDR3 contains 24 residues. The chain's CDR3 is CALGEEVGGLPSKPGGFDTYKLIF. The CDR3 nucleotides read TGTGCTCTTGGGGAAGAGGTAGGGGGCCTTCCTAGCAAGCCTGGGGGATTCGACACCTATAAACTCATCTTT.

This clone was counted only a few times. A far larger clone is one base from this, pointing to a likely read error. Additional DNA sequences in this sample encode the identical CDR3. V usage is TRDV1 and J usage is TRDJ2, with D perhaps matching TRDD2 (6 bases). Germline values: CDR1 TSWWSYY, CDR2 QGS. CDR3 length equals 20 residues. For the CDR3, the DNA is TGTGCTCTTGGGGAGCCCCGGAAGTCCTACAACCCGCGGGATCCGGCACAGCTCTTCTTT. Translating it yields CALGEPRKSYNPRDPAQLFF.

This clone was seen a few times. A far bigger clonotype differs at one base, so this is likely a read error. The rearrangement uses TRDV1 and TRDJ1, with 11 bases matching TRDD3. Germline CDR1 TSWWSYY, CDR2 QGS. The CDR3 consists of 20 residues. Trimming at V came to 1 base and at J to 4 bases, leaving 17 bases not matched to a gene. The CDR3 reads CALGERRFRSGGYLDDKLIF. The CDR3 region has the DNA TGTGCTCTTGGGGAACGAAGGTTTCGCTCTGGGGGATACTTAGACGATAAACTCATCTTT.

Notes on this clone: This sequence is one base from a far larger clone and is likely a read error. V gene TRDV3 combines with J gene TRDJ1; a possible D gene is TRDD3 (6 bases). The CDR3 length is 13 residues. Germline V gene sequence: CDR1 TVYSNPD, CDR2 GDNSRS (reference sequence). V lost 5 bases and J 4 bases, leaving 17 bases between the germline ends. The CDR3 protein is CALLRWGLDKLIF. The DNA for the CDR3 is TGTGCCCTCCTGCGGTGGGGGCTCGATAAACTCATCTTT.

Relative to its sample, this clone is large (0.1 to 1%). The chain couples TRDV1 to TRDJ1; 10 bases agree with TRDD3. The germline gives CDR1 TSWWSYY, CDR2 QGS. The length of the CDR3 is 19 residues. After removal of 0 bases from V and 0 bases from J, the junction contained 10 bases not matched to a gene. The CDR3: CALGELSWGIKVYTDKLIF. CDR3 nucleotide sequence: TGTGCTCTTGGGGAACTTAGCTGGGGGATAAAGGTGTACACCGATAAACTCATCTTT.

By frequency in the sample, this clone is medium-sized (0.01 to 0.1%). J is TRDJ1 and V is TRDV1; 10 bases map to TRDD3. The junction had 22 bases not matched to a gene; V was cut back by 0 bases and J by 0 bases. The CDR3 extends over 23 amino acids. The germline V gene has CDR1 TSWWSYY and CDR2 QGS. The CDR3 sequence: CALGELRFLLLGDFSPYTDKLIF. CDR3 nucleotides: TGTGCTCTTGGGGAACTGCGGTTCCTCCTACTGGGGGATTTTAGCCCGTACACCGATAAACTCATCTTT.

Remarks on this clone: A far larger clone lies a single base away; this is likely a read error. V gene TRDV1 combines with J gene TRDJ1; weak D call: TRDD3 (6 bases). TCRdb lists no J gene, so it was determined here by aligning the DNA to germline. Germline V gene sequence: CDR1 TSWWSYY, CDR2 QGS. This CDR3 comprises 16 residues. CDR3 DNA: TGTGCTCTTGGGGAACTCATGAGGGATAAATCCGATGAACTCATCTTT. Protein product: CALGELMRDKSDELIF.

This clone was recorded a few times. The rearrangement links TRDV1 to TRDJ1; possibly TRDD2 for D (6 bases). The CDR3 length is 22 residues. The germline CDR1 and CDR2 sequences are TSWWSYY and QGS. The V end was cut by 1 base, the J end by 8 bases, with 38 bases between. The CDR3: CALGERPAFPYASPRAGIKLIF. The CDR3 DNA is TGTGCTCTTGGGGAACGGCCCGCCTTCCCCTACGCTTCCCCTCGTGCTGGGATCAAACTCATCTTT.

Only a few counts were recorded for this clone. This is likely an artifact of a read error, given a far larger clone one base away. The V call is TRDV1, the J call TRDJ1; D unresolved. V was trimmed by 1 base and J by 0 bases, leaving 15 bases between them. The CDR3 runs to 17 residues. The germline V gene encodes CDR1 TSWWSYY and CDR2 QGS. The CDR3 sequence is CALGERPPIIYTDKLIF. CDR3 sequence (DNA): TGTGCTCTTGGGGAACGACCTCCCATAATCTACACCGATAAACTCATCTTT.

In regard to this clone: This sequence is one base from a far larger clone and is likely a read error. Other DNA sequences in this specimen translate into the identical CDR3. The rearrangement uses TRDV3 and TRDJ1; 13 bases map to TRDD3. The trim removed 4 bases at V and 2 bases at J, leaving 22 bases unmatched. The CDR3 covers 20 residues. Germline-derived CDR1 and CDR2 are TVYSNPD and GDNSRS (reference sequence). Here the CDR3 reads CASGLGSSALGDTGTDKLIF. DNA for the CDR3: TGTGCCTCCGGTTTGGGATCCTCTGCACTGGGGGATACGGGAACCGATAAACTCATCTTT. Supplemented by reference TRDV3 and TRDJ1, the full variable domain reads CDKVTQSSPDQTVASGSEVVLLCTYDTVYSNPDLFWYRIRPDYSFQFVFYGDNSRSEGADFTQGRFSVKHILTQKAFHLVISPVRTEDSATYYCASGLGSSALGDTGTDKLIFGKGTRVTVEP.

By share, this clone counts as large (0.1 to 1%). The same CDR3 can be traced to other DNA sequences in this sample. The chain carries TRAV29/DV5 and TRDJ1, with 10 bases lining up with TRDD3. J gave up 0 bases and V 3 bases, and 8 bases lay outside the gene matches. The length of the CDR3 is 16 residues. Germline values: CDR1 NSMFDY, CDR2 ISSIKDK. As DNA, the CDR3 is TGTGCAGCAATTACCACTGGGGGATGGTACACCGATAAACTCATCTTT. It is translated as CAAITTGGWYTDKLIF. Together with reference TRAV29/DV5 and TRDJ1, the CDR3 gives the full variable domain: DQQVKQNSPSLSVQEGRISILNCDYTNSMFDYFLWYKKYPAEGPTFLISISSIKDKNEDGRFTVFLNKSAKHLSLHIVPSQPGDSAVYFCAAITTGGWYTDKLIFGKGTRVTVEP.

There is no V gene call, and the J gene is TRDJ3; the table names TRDD3, a call not compared with the DNA. The CDR3 has 20 residues. CDR3 sequence: CASLCLPTGGYVWDTRQMFF. The CDR3 nucleotides are TGTGCTTCATTGTGCCTTCCTACCGGGGGATACGTCTGGGACACCCGACAGATGTTTTTC.

By its share, this clone is large. V usage is TRDV1 and J usage is TRDJ1; D is perhaps TRDD3 (6 bases). This CDR3 is 22 amino acids long. Germline V gene lookup returns CDR1 TSWWSYY and CDR2 QGS. Trimming removed 0 bases from V and 0 bases from J, with 29 bases in between. The CDR3 DNA reads TGTGCTCTTGGGGAACTTCCCTCAAACGAACTACGGGGGACTGGTTACACCGATAAACTCATCTTT. Translation: CALGELPSNELRGTGYTDKLIF.

In this sample, this clone turned up a few times. With only one base between it and a far larger clone, this is likely a read error. The J gene is TRDJ1, the V gene TRDV1; tentatively, D is TRDD2 (6 bases). This CDR3 region has 14 residues. V was shortened by 9 bases and J by 5 bases, with 19 bases between the two germline ends. Per germline, CDR1 TSWWSYY and CDR2 QGS. CDR3 nucleotide sequence: TGTGCTCTCGCCAGCGAGTCCTTCCGAGATAAACTCATCTTT. Protein sequence: CALASESFRDKLIF.

Within the sample, this clone is large. In the same sample, other DNA sequences code for this CDR3. The rearrangement uses TRAV29/DV5 and TRDJ1, with 10 bases fitting TRDD3. Looked up from germline, CDR1 is NSMFDY and CDR2 is ISSIKDK. Trimming cost V 0 bases and J 5 bases; bases outside gene matches: 13. CDR3 length: 17 residues. The CDR3 here is CAASALPTYWGMDKLIF. The CDR3 bases are TGTGCAGCAAGCGCGCTTCCTACCTACTGGGGGATGGATAAACTCATCTTT.

By sample fraction, this clone is large. The chain is built from TRDV1 and TRDJ1, with 7 bases lining up with TRDD3. CDR3 length: 17 residues. The trim removed 0 bases at V and 3 bases at J, leaving 10 bases unmatched. Germline V lookup: CDR1 TSWWSYY, CDR2 QGS. CDR3 in amino acids: CALGELSPVWGSDKLIF. The CDR3 DNA reads as TGTGCTCTTGGGGAACTATCCCCTGTCTGGGGGTCCGATAAACTCATCTTT.